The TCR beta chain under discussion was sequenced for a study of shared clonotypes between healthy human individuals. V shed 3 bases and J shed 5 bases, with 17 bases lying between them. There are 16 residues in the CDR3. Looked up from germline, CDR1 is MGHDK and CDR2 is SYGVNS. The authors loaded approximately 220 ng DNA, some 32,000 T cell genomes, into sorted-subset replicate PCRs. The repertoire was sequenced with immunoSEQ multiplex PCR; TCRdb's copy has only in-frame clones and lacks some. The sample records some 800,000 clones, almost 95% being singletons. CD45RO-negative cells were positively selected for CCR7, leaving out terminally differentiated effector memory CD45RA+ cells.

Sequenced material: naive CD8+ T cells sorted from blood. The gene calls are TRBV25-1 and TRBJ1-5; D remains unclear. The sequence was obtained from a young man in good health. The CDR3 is CASSDTRVSPYQPQHF. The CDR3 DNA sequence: TGTGCCAGCAGTGACACCCGAGTATCCCCGTATCAGCCCCAGCATTTT.